This T cell receptor (beta chain) was sequenced for a study of blood T cell repertoires in COVID-19. Across the whole study: Specimens from acute and convalescent COVID-19 originated in the United States, Italy and Spain. PBMCs, B-cell-depleted T cells, or T cells were the source of the cDNA or gDNA that made up the material.

This CDR3 spans 19 amino acids. The V gene end was trimmed by 2 bases and the J gene end by 0 bases; junction bases not matched to a gene: 9. The germline CDR1 and CDR2 sequences are LNHNV and YYDKDF (reference sequence). In the authors' methods: Amplification from reference gene primers served as the basis for estimated nucleated cell counts. TCRdb's table, derived via immunoSEQ multiplex PCR, lists solely in-frame clones and lacks some. That table gives V, J and clone size, and the DNA gave D and trimming. The sample records 65,000 to 100,000 clones, 80% to 90% being singletons. Sequencing used peripheral blood. The receptor's source is a middle-aged man with acute or convalescent COVID-19. The chain is built from TRBV15 and TRBJ1-4; 10 bases line up with TRBD1. CDR3 in DNA: TGTGCCACCAGCAGAAGAACCGGGACAGGGGCTGCAACTAATGAAAAACTGTTTTTT. Translation: CATSRRTGTGAATNEKLFF.